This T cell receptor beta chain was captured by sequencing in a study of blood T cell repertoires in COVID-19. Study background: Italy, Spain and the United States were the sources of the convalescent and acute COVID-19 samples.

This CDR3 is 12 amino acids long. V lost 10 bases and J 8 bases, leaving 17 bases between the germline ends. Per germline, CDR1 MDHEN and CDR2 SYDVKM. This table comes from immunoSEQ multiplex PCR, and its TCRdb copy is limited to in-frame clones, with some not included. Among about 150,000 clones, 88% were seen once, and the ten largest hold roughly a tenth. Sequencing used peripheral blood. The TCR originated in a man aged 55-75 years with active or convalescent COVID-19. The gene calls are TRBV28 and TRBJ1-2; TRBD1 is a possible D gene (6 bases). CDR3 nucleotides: TGTGCCATTTCCCGCACAGGGCGAGGCTACACCTTC. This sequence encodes CAISRTGRGYTF.